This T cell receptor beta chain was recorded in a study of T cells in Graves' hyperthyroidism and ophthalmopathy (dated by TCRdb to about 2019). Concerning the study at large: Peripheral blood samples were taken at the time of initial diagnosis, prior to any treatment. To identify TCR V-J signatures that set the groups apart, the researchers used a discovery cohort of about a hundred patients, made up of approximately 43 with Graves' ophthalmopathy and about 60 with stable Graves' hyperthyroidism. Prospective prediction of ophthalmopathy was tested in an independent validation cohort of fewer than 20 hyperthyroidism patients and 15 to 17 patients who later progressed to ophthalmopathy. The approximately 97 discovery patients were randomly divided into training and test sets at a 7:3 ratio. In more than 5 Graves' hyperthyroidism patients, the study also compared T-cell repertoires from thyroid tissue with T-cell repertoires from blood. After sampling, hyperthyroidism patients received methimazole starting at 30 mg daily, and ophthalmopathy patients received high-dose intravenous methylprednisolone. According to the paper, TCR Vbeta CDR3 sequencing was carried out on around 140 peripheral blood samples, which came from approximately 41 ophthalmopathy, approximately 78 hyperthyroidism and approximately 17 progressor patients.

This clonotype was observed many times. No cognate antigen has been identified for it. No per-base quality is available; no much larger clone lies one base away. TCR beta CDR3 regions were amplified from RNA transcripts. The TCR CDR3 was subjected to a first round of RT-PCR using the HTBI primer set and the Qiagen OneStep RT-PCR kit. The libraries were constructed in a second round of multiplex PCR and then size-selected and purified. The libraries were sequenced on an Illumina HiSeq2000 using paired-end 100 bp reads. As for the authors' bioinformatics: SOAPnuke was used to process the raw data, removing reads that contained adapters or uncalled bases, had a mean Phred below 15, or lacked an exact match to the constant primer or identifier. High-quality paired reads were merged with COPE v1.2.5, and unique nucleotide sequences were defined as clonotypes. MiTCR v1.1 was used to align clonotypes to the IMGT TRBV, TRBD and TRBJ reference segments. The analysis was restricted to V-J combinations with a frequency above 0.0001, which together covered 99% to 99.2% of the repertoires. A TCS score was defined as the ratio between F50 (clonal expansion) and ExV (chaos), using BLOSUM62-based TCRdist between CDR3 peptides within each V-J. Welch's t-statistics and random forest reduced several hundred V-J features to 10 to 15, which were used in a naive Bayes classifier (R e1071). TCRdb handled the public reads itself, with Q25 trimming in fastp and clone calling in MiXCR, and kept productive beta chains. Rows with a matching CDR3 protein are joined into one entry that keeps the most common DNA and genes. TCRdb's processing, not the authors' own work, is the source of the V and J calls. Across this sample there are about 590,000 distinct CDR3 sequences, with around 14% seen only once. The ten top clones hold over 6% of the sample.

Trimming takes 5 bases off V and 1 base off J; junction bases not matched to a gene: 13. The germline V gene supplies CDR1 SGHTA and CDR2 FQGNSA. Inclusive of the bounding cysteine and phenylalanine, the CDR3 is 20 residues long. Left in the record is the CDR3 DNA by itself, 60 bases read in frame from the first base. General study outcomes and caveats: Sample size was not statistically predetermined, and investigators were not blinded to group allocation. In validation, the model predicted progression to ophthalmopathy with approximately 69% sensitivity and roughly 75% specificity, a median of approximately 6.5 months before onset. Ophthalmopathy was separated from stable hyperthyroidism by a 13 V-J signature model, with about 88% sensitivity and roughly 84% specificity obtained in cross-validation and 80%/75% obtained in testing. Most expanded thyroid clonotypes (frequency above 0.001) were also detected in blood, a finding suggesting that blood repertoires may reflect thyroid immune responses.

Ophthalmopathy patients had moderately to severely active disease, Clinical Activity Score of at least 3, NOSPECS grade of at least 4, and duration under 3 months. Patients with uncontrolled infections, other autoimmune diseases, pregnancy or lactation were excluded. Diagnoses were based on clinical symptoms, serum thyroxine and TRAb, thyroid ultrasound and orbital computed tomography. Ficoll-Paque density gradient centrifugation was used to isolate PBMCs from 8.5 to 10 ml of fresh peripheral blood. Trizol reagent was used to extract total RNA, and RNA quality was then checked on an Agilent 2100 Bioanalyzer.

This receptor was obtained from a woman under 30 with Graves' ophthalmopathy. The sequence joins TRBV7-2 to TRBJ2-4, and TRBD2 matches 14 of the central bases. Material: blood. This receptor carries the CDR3 CASSPRMTSGRAKAKNIQYF. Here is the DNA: TGTGCCAGCAGCCCACGGATGACTAGCGGGAGGGCTAAGGCCAAAAACATTCAGTACTTC.